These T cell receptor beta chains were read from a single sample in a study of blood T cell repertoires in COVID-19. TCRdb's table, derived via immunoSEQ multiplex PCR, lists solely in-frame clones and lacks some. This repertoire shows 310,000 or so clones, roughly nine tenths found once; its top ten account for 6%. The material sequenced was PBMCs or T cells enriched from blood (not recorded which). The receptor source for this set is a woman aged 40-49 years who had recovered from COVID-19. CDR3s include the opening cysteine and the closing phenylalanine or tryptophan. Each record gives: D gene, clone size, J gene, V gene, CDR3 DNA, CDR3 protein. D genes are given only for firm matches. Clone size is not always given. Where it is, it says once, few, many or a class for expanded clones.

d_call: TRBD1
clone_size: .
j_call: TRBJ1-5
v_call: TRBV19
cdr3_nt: TGTGCCAGTAGGACGGGACAGGGGGCAAATCAGCCCCAGCATTTT
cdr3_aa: CASRTGQGANQPQHF

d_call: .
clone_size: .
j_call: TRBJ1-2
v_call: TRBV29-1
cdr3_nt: TGCAGCCCCCTCACAGGGTACTATGGCTACACCTTC
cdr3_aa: CSPLTGYYGYTF

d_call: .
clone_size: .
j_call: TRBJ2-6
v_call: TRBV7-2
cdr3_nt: TGTGCCAGCAGCCCACATGGGCTGGCGGGGGCCAACGTCCTGACTTTC
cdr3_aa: CASSPHGLAGANVLTF

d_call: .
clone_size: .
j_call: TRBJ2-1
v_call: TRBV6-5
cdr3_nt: TGTGCCAGCAGTCCGGGAGCTCCCAATGAGCAGTTCTTC
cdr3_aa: CASSPGAPNEQFF

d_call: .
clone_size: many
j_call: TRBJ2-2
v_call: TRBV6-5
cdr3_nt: TGTGCCAGCAGTCCTAGCATAACGAACACCGGGGAGCTGTTTTTT
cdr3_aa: CASSPSITNTGELFF

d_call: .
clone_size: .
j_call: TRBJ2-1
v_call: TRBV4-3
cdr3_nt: TGCGCCAGCAGCCAAGATGATAGCGGATACAATGAGCAGTTCTTC
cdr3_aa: CASSQDDSGYNEQFF

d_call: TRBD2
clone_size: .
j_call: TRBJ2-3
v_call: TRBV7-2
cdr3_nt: TGTGCCAGCGCGCTAGGGGTCCTAAGCGGGAGACATACGCAGTATTTT
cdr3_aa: CASALGVLSGRHTQYF

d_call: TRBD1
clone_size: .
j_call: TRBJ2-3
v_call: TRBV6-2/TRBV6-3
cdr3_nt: TGTGCCAGCAGTTCCATTATGGGACAGAGCACAGATACGCAGTATTTT
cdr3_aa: CASSSIMGQSTDTQYF

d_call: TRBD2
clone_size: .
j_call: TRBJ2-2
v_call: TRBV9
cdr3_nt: TGTGCCAGCAGCGTTGGGGATGGGAGGGACACCGGGGAGCTGTTTTTT
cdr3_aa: CASSVGDGRDTGELFF

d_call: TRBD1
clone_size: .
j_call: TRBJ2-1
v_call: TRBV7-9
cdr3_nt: TGTGCCAGCAGTTACGACAGGGGGAGTCTATCTGAGCAGTTCTTC
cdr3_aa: CASSYDRGSLSEQFF

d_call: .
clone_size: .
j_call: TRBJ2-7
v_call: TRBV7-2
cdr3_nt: TGTGCCAGCAGCTTAACTAGGACCGTCTACGAGCAGTACTTC
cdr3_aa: CASSLTRTVYEQYF

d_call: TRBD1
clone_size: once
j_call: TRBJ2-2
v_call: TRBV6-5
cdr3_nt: TGTGCCAGCAGTTACGGGACAGGGGTTAATATCGGGGAGCTGTTTTTT
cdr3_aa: CASSYGTGVNIGELFF

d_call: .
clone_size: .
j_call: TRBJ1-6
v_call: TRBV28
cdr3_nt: TGTGCCAGCAGTTTAGTCCGCAGGGTGAGATCACCCCTCCACTTT
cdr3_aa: CASSLVRRVRSPLHF

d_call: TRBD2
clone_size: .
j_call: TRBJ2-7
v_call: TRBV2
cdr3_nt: TGTGCCAGTCAGCGAAGCGGGACGGAATCCTACGAGCAGTACTTC
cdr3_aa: CASQRSGTESYEQYF

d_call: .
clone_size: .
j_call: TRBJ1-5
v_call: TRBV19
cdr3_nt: TGTGCCAGTATCCCCTGGGGGGGACCTAAGTCTCAGCCCCAGCATTTT
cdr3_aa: CASIPWGGPKSQPQHF

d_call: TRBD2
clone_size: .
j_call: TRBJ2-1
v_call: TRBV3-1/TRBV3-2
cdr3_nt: TGTGCCAGCGGGACTAGCGGATACAATGAGCAGTTCTTC
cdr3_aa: CASGTSGYNEQFF

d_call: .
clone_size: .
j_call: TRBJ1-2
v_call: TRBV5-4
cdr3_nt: TGTGCCAGCAGCTCGGTTCGAGATGGCTACACCTTC
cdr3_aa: CASSSVRDGYTF

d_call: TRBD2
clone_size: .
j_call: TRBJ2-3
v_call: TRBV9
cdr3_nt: TGTGCCAGCGCCAAGCGGGAGGGAACCACAGATACGCAGTATTTT
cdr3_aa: CASAKREGTTDTQYF

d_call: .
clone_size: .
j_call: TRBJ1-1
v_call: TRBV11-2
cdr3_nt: TGTGCCAGCAGCTCAAACAGGGATCGGATAGCTTTCTTT
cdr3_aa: CASSSNRDRIAFF

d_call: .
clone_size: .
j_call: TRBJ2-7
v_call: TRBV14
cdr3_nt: TGTGCCAGCAGCCAAGTAGGTCAGGGGATGATCGAGCAGTACTTC
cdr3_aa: CASSQVGQGMIEQYF

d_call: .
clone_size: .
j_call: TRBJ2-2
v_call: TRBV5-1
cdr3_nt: TGCGCCAGCAGCTTGGGATTGACAGCCTTCAACACCGGGGAGCTGTTTTTT
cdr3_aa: CASSLGLTAFNTGELFF

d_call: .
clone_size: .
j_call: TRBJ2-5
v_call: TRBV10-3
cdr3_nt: TGTGCCACCGGAGATGTAGGTCGACAAGAGACCCAGTACTTC
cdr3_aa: CATGDVGRQETQYF

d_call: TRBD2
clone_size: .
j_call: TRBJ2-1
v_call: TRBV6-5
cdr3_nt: TGTGCCAGCAGCGAGCGGGGGAGCTCCTACAATGAGCAGTTCTTC
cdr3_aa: CASSERGSSYNEQFF

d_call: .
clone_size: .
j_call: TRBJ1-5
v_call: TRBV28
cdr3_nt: TGTGCCAGCAGACAGTACAGAAGGCAGCCCCAGCATTTT
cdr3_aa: CASRQYRRQPQHF